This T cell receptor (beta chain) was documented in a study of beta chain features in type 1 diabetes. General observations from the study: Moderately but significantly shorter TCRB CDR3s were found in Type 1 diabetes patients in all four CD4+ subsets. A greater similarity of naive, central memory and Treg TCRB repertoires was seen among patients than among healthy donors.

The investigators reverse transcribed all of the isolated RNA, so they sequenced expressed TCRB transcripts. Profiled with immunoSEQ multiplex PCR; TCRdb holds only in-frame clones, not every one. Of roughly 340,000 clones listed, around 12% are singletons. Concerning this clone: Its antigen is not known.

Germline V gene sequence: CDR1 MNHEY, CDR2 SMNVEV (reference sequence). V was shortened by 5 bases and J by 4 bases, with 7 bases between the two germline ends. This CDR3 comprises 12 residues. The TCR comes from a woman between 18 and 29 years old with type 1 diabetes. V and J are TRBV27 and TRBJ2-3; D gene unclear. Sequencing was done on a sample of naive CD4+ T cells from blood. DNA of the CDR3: TGTGCCAGCAGTCCCCAGTCAGATACGCAGTATTTT. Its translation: CASSPQSDTQYF.